A single sample gave rise to the 8 T cell receptor beta chains below, sequenced in a study of cytomegalovirus exposure and HLA in healthy donors (dated by TCRdb to 2017 to 2019). Library generation was performed with the immunoSEQ multiplex PCR assay. TCRdb provides this immuneACCESS table in a form limited to in-frame rearrangements. Some clones are lacking; in checked studies, under half of them reflect an unresolved V gene, and why the rest are absent is not known. Here the sample has 150,000 to 200,000 clones; roughly 82% occur a single time. The ten most abundant clones make up more than 1.4% of the sample. The material sequenced was PBMCs. The receptors were gathered from a young woman in good health and CMV-seronegative.

J is TRBJ1-1 and V is TRBV5-1; 9 bases match TRBD1. The CDR3 runs 18 residues. The trim removed 2 bases at V and 0 bases at J, leaving 11 bases unmatched. CDR1 and CDR2 from the germline V gene are SGHRS and YFSETQ. CDR3 region: CASSFGMGQGLMNTEAFF. The CDR3 DNA sequence: TGCGCCAGCAGCTTCGGTATGGGACAGGGTTTAATGAACACTGAAGCTTTCTTT.

V is TRBV11-3 and J is TRBJ2-5; 7 bases agree with TRBD1. The junction had 8 bases not matched to a gene; V was cut back by 2 bases and J by 2 bases. The CDR3 runs to 16 residues. CDR1 and CDR2 (germline): SGHNT, YENEEA. Here the CDR3 reads CASSLSTARGQETQYF. The CDR3 bases are TGTGCCAGCAGCTTAAGCACCGCCAGGGGGCAAGAGACCCAGTACTTC. Based on the CDR3 plus reference TRBV11-3 and TRBJ2-5, the full variable domain is EAGVVQSPRYKIIEKKQPVAFWCNPISGHNTLYWYLQNLGQGPELLIRYENEEAVDDSQLPKDRFSAERLKGVDSTLKIQPAELGDSAVYLCASSLSTARGQETQYFGPGTRLLVL.

The chain uses TRBV28 and TRBJ1-4; 7 bases agree with TRBD1. Losses at the gene ends were 1 base for V and 3 bases for J; bases not matched to a gene: 2. The CDR3 covers 15 residues. Looked up from germline, CDR1 is MDHEN and CDR2 is SYDVKM. DNA of the CDR3: TGTGCCAGCAGTTTATTCGGGACAGCTAATGAAAAACTGTTTTTT. Translating it yields CASSLFGTANEKLFF.

This clone was detected only once. V is TRBV25-1 and J is TRBJ2-1; TRBD2 is a possible D gene (6 bases). The CDR3 spans 12 residues. V gave up 7 bases and J gave up 8 bases, with 12 bases separating them. Germline V gene sequence: CDR1 MGHDK, CDR2 SYGVNS. CDR3 coding DNA: TGTGCCAGCACTCCCCGCGGGGATGAGCAGTTCTTC. This sequence encodes CASTPRGDEQFF. Together with reference TRBV25-1 and TRBJ2-1, the CDR3 gives the full variable domain: EADIYQTPRYLVIGTGKKITLECSQTMGHDKMYWYQQDPGMELHLIHYSYGVNSTEKGDLSSESTVSRIRTEHFPLTLESARPSHTSQYLCASTPRGDEQFFGPGTRLTVL.

The chain links TRBV27 to TRBJ2-1, with 12 bases fitting TRBD2. Germline V gene sequence: CDR1 MNHEY, CDR2 SMNVEV (reference sequence). The ends lost 8 bases at V and 8 bases at J; junction bases unmatched: 10. The CDR3 totals 15 residues. The CDR3 DNA is TGTGCCAGCGCGAATCTAGCGGGGGGGCCCTATGAGCAGTTCTTC. Amino acid sequence: CASANLAGGPYEQFF.

The chain combines TRBV6-1 with TRBJ1-5; 9 bases map to TRBD1. Germline lookup yields CDR1 MNHNS and CDR2 SASEGT. J gave up 2 bases and V 6 bases, and 2 bases lay outside the gene matches. This CDR3 is 14 amino acids long. The CDR3 reads CASSRTGGNQPQHF. CDR3 nucleotides: TGTGCCAGCAGCAGGACAGGGGGCAATCAGCCCCAGCATTTT.

The gene calls are TRBV5-1 and TRBJ1-2; 11 nucleotides line up with TRBD1. J was trimmed by 6 bases and V by 4 bases; bases with no gene match: 5. Germline assignment: CDR1 SGHRS and CDR2 YFSETQ. The CDR3 sequence is 14 residues long. The CDR3 loop reads CASSHGQGADGYTF. As DNA, the CDR3 is TGCGCCAGCAGCCACGGACAGGGGGCAGATGGCTACACCTTC.

The chain links TRBV15 to TRBJ1-3, with D tentatively TRBD1 (5 bases). CDR1 and CDR2 (germline): LNHNV, YYDKDF (reference sequence). V shed 2 bases and J shed 5 bases, with 13 bases lying between them. The CDR3 totals 15 residues. The chain's CDR3 is CATSRSQGLRNTIYF. CDR3 coding DNA: TGTGCCACCAGCAGATCGCAGGGCCTGAGAAACACCATATATTTT.